What follows is one T cell receptor (beta chain) and its context. It lacks a known antigen. Relative to the germline gene, one junction end is altered; a read error may explain this. TCRbeta CDR3 regions were amplified from genomic DNA using the immunoSEQ Assay, a bias-controlled multiplex PCR. In the source study's methods: The number of nucleated cells in each sample was estimated by amplification of reference gene primers within the assay. To quantify the absolute abundance of each unique TCRbeta CDR3 rearrangement, sequence reads were collapsed and filtered. Productive Simpson clonality was computed per sample as the square root of Simpson's diversity index over productive rearrangements. The source is immuneACCESS, and TCRdb retained only in-frame sequences with V and J called. Part of the clones is not carried over; for the studies checked, unresolved V genes explain less than half of this, and the remainder is unexplained. V and J calls and clone size are given by that table; D and trimming were obtained from the DNA. The sample data list roughly 500,000 clones, and 89% of these were observed just once. The biggest ten clones account for approximately 0.9% of the sample.

This sample was included in a study of blood T cell repertoires in COVID-19 (dated by TCRdb to 2018 to 2020). Notes on the research overall: Samples from collaborators originated in the United States, Italy and Spain and spanned both the acute and convalescent phases of COVID-19. Subjects who had been exposed to COVID-19, were actively infected with it, or had recovered from it provided the deeply sampled blood TCRbeta repertoires that made up the dataset. Samples were obtained from the ongoing ImmuneRACE study (first 160 participants) and from some 1,300 subjects provided by 6 global collaborators. Nearly every sample came with metadata listing a de-identified subject ID, COVID-19 status, age in years and sex. A freely available public database, intended as a resource for researchers studying the immune response to SARS-CoV-2, is where the repertoires were released. The material from the prospective study consisted of cDNA or gDNA derived from T cells, B-cell-depleted T cells, or PBMCs. Where available, HLA class I and class II types were obtained from metadata supplied by the sample provider rather than from assay-based typing. Broader findings and caveats from the paper: Clinical and demographic metadata were provided uncurated, with the amount varying by source and participant.

In Seattle, one collaborating source enrolled patients while the infection was active and tracked those patients longitudinally over the course of disease. Each collaborating institution followed its own protocols to collect whole blood in K2EDTA tubes. For TCRbeta analysis, collaborator samples were shipped as frozen whole blood, as isolated PBMCs, or as DNA extracted from either sample type. The CDR3 contains 17 residues, cysteine and phenylalanine counted. The only DNA kept is the CDR3, 51 bases in frame from the first base. Looking up the germline V gene yields CDR1 SGHRS and CDR2 YFSETQ. Sequences were obtained from peripheral blood. This sequence was found in a man aged 18 to 35 with COVID-19, enrolled during active disease. The chain couples TRBV5-1 to TRBJ1-2; a tentative D match to TRBD1 spans 6 bases. The base sequence is TGCGCCAGCAGTTTGGCGGGGGGCGCGCTCCCTAACTATGGCTACACCTTC. It specifies CASSLAGGALPNYGYTF.